This T cell receptor (beta chain) is drawn from a study of T cell repertoires in cytomegalovirus infection (dated by TCRdb to the late 2010s). About the full investigation: Donor HLA type was relevant to the analysis, because carriage of CMV infection together with the matching HLA type was indicated by public TCR beta signatures. Broader findings and caveats from the paper: The ex vivo response was dominated by HLA-C-restricted CMV-specific TCR beta clonotypes, and the single most frequent clonotype in two of eight donors was supplied by these HLA-C-restricted clonotypes. Cumulative frequency of public TCR beta family members discriminated carriers of CMV infection plus the relevant HLA type in this cohort and an independent approximately 350-donor cohort.

There are many counts of this clonotype. Its antigen is still unknown. Per-base quality was not reported, and no clone a single base away is much larger than it. The data were produced on an Illumina HiSeq 1500. TCRdb trimmed the raw reads at Q25, called clones with MiXCR and kept productive beta chains. Identical CDR3 proteins give one entry, which carries the most common genes and DNA. The sample table contains 250,000 or so distinct CDR3 sequences; only one count was recorded for about 12% of them. The biggest ten clones account for about 1.5% of the sample. The CDR3 has 15 amino acids, counting the end cysteine and phenylalanine. Of all the DNA, just the CDR3 is kept, 45 bases in frame from base 1. Relative to germline, V is 6 bases shorter and J is 1 base shorter, with 13 bases between their ends.

The receptor's source is a human donor in good health (CMV status not recorded). Some clones in this sample may be carry-over from other donors' samples. The chain uses TRBV12-3 or TRBV12-4 and TRBJ1-5; the D gene is perhaps TRBD1, from 5 matching bases. Sequenced sample: PBMCs. The base sequence is TGTGCCAGCAGCCTCGGGGGGTTCAGCAATCAGCCCCAGCATTTT. Its protein reads: CASSLGGFSNQPQHF.